These 19 T cell receptor beta chains originate from one sample sequenced in a study of blood T cells in healthy people across ages. Then a second PCR, running roughly 7 to 11 cycles, was carried out with a sample-barcoded 5' primer and a J-beta primer mix. TCRdb re-analysed the 5' RACE reads in MiXCR, keeping a single row per CDR3 protein. The sample comprises fewer than 2,000,000 distinct CDR3 sequences, about two fifths of which are singletons, and roughly 23% rests with the top ten. Sequencing was done on a sample of blood. The receptors shown here come from a human donor in good health.

This clonotype appeared a few times. The V and J genes are TRBV27 and TRBJ2-5; 7 nucleotides line up with TRBD2. The length of the CDR3 is 16 residues. Germline CDR1 MNHEY, CDR2 SMNVEV (reference sequence). Trimming removed 3 bases from V and 1 base from J; junction bases left unmatched: 8. CDR3 protein: CASSFSAGDFQETQYF. In DNA form, the CDR3 reads TGTGCCAGCAGTTTTTCGGCGGGGGACTTCCAAGAGACCCAGTACTTC.

The rearrangement links TRBV15 to TRBJ1-2, with D hard to call. The germline V and J ends were trimmed by 3 bases and 7 bases, with 15 bases remaining between them. This CDR3 spans 14 amino acids. Per germline, CDR1 LNHNV and CDR2 YYDKDF (reference sequence). CDR3 protein: CATSSPLPLGGYTF. In DNA, the CDR3 is TGTGCCACCAGCAGCCCCTTACCGTTAGGTGGCTACACCTTC.

In this sample, this clonotype turned up many times. The J gene is TRBJ1-2, the V gene TRBV7-9; D ambiguous. Germline V gene sequence: CDR1 SEHNR, CDR2 FQNEAQ (reference sequence). V lost 4 bases, J lost 3 bases, and 6 bases lay in between. This CDR3 contains 12 residues. CDR3 residues: CASSSEDYGYTF. For the CDR3, the DNA is TGTGCCAGCAGCTCGGAAGACTATGGCTACACCTTC.

The V and J genes are TRBV4-3 and TRBJ2-5; TRBD2 agrees at 10 bases. The end of the DNA aligns better with TRBJ2-7, so the J call may be wrong. The germline V gene encodes CDR1 LGHNA and CDR2 YSLEER. The CDR3 spans 16 residues. CDR3 sequence: CASSQEIAGGIYEQYF. The CDR3 nucleotides are TGCGCCAGCAGCCAAGAAATAGCGGGGGGAATCTACGAGCAGTACTTC.

The chain carries TRBV20-1 and TRBJ2-7; the D is unclear. V dropped 6 bases and J dropped 1 base, with 7 bases sitting between them. Looked up from germline, CDR1 is DFQATT and CDR2 is SNEGSKA (reference sequence). CDR3 length: 11 residues. CDR3 nucleotides: TGCAGTGCGGACGGGTCCTACGAGCAGTACTTC. Protein: CSADGSYEQYF.

This clonotype was counted only a few times. The J gene is TRBJ1-5, the V gene TRBV10-3; TRBD1 matches at 8 bases. Germline V gene sequence: CDR1 ENHRY, CDR2 SYGVKD. V shed 0 bases, J shed 6 bases, and the junction held 10 bases outside the gene matches. The length of the CDR3 is 17 residues. The CDR3 loop is CAISESHAPDRAQPQHF. The DNA for the CDR3 is TGTGCCATCAGTGAGTCCCACGCCCCGGACAGGGCTCAGCCCCAGCATTTT.

On this clonotype: One junction end does not reproduce the germline sequence, and a read error may be involved. The chain combines TRBV12-3 or TRBV12-4 with TRBJ1-5; 9 nucleotides match TRBD1. This CDR3 comprises 15 residues. The CDR3 loop is CACSQDRGRYQPQHF. The CDR3 DNA sequence: TGTGCCTGCAGTCAGGACAGGGGAAGGTATCAGCCCCAGCATTTT.

The chain employs TRBV15 and TRBJ2-7, with D unclear. Trimming removed 2 bases at V and 2 bases at J, with 10 bases between. CDR3 size: 14 residues. In germline, CDR1 is LNHNV, CDR2 YYDKDF (reference sequence). The CDR3, as DNA: TGTGCCACCAGCAGAAAGGATAGCCCCTACGAGCAGTACTTC. Residues: CATSRKDSPYEQYF.

The rearrangement joins TRBV10-3 to TRBJ1-2, with 9 nucleotides matching TRBD1. Germline CDR1 is ENHRY and CDR2 is SYGVKD. CDR3 size: 11 residues. V shed 8 bases and J 8 bases; nucleotides not matched to a gene: 3. The CDR3 region has the DNA TGTGCCATCGGGACAGGGCGGGGCTACACCTTC. Translation gives CAIGTGRGYTF.

The chain carries TRBV20-1 and TRBJ2-7, with 8 bases identical to TRBD2. The CDR3 runs to 12 residues. Per germline, CDR1 DFQATT and CDR2 SNEGSKA (reference sequence). V lost 8 bases and J lost 2; bases outside the gene matches: 5. In DNA, the CDR3 is TGCAGTATAGCGGGGAATCCCTACGAGCAGTACTTC. It yields the protein CSIAGNPYEQYF.

The V and J genes are TRBV20-1 and TRBJ1-1, with 7 bases lining up with TRBD1. This CDR3 is 15 amino acids long. Per the germline V gene, CDR1 is DFQATT and CDR2 is SNEGSKA (reference sequence). V lost 2 bases and J lost 1; bases outside the gene matches: 7. CDR3 in amino acids: CSARNPGTANTEAFF. As DNA, the CDR3 is TGCAGTGCTAGAAACCCCGGGACAGCGAACACTGAAGCTTTCTTT.

This clonotype came up a few times. The chain uses TRBV6-1 and TRBJ2-7; 8 positions match TRBD1. The CDR3 consists of 16 residues. Germline values: CDR1 MNHNS, CDR2 SASEGT. V lost 4 bases, J lost 3 bases, and 11 bases stayed unmatched. The CDR3 region has the DNA TGTGCCAGCAGTGCAATCCTGACAGGGGAAGGCTACGAGCAGTACTTC. It codes for CASSAILTGEGYEQYF.

This clonotype was found a few times. The chain combines TRBV7-2 with TRBJ2-1; D is unclear. Germline CDR1 is SGHTA and CDR2 is FQGNSA. Trimming cost V 5 bases and J 15 bases, with 29 bases left between them. The CDR3 covers 16 residues. The CDR3 nucleotides are TGTGCCAGCAGCCTAAATCGGGTGTCGGGCGCCCAGGTTGGGTTCTTC. Translation gives CASSLNRVSGAQVGFF.

Worth noting for this clonotype: An end of the junction differs from the germline gene, which may be a read error. The gene calls are TRBV25-1 and TRBJ1-1, with D possibly being TRBD1 (5 bases). The CDR3 runs to 14 residues. Per germline, CDR1 MGHDK and CDR2 SYGVNS. The CDR3 DNA sequence: TGTGTCAGCAGTACCAGGTCCGTCAGGGATGAAGCTTTCTTT. Translating gives CVSSTRSVRDEAFF.

This clonotype showed up just a few times. This chain links TRBV20-1 with TRBJ2-3; D is uncertain. The V and J ends lost 1 base and 6 bases respectively, with 8 bases between them. The CDR3 has 12 amino acids. CDR1 DFQATT and CDR2 SNEGSKA come from the germline V gene (reference sequence). The chain's CDR3 is CSARGILDTQYF. The CDR3 nucleotides are TGCAGTGCTAGAGGAATTTTGGATACGCAGTATTTT.

The gene calls are TRBV11-1 and TRBJ1-4; 9 nucleotides align to TRBD1. Germline V gene sequence: CDR1 SGHAT, CDR2 FQDESV (reference sequence). The CDR3 runs to 21 residues. With 0 bases clipped from V and 0 bases from J, the junction kept 14 bases outside the gene matches. This CDR3 is CASSLAKLRTGVVATNEKLFF. The CDR3 region has the DNA TGTGCCAGCAGCTTAGCGAAGTTGCGGACAGGGGTCGTTGCAACTAATGAAAAACTGTTTTTT.

This chain uses TRBV5-8 with TRBJ2-1; 8 nucleotides line up with TRBD1. The CDR3 is made up of 16 amino acids. The germline V gene encodes CDR1 SGHTS and CDR2 YDEGEE. After removal of 0 bases from V and 4 bases from J, the junction contained 6 bases not matched to a gene. CDR3 sequence (DNA): TGTGCCAGCAGCTTGGCGGGCAGGGGGCCTTACAATGAGCAGTTCTTC. It encodes CASSLAGRGPYNEQFF.

The chain has TRBV6-6 and TRBJ2-7; 12 nucleotides match TRBD2. Trimming at V came to 4 bases and at J to 2 bases, leaving 6 bases not matched to a gene. This CDR3 is built from 16 residues. Germline V gene sequence: CDR1 MNHNY, CDR2 SVGAGI (reference sequence). Here the CDR3 reads CASSSPSGGAAYEQYF. DNA of the CDR3: TGTGCCAGCAGTTCTCCTAGCGGGGGGGCCGCCTACGAGCAGTACTTC.

This sequence joins TRBV11-2 and TRBJ2-7; D might be TRBD1 or TRBD2, each matching 5 bases. V was cut by 1 base and J by 3 bases, with 13 bases left in between. CDR3 length equals 15 residues. The germline V gene has CDR1 SGHAT and CDR2 FQNNGV. The CDR3 DNA is TGTGCCAGCAGCTTAGTAGGGGACGGGTACTACGAGCAGTACTTC. Protein sequence: CASSLVGDGYYEQYF.